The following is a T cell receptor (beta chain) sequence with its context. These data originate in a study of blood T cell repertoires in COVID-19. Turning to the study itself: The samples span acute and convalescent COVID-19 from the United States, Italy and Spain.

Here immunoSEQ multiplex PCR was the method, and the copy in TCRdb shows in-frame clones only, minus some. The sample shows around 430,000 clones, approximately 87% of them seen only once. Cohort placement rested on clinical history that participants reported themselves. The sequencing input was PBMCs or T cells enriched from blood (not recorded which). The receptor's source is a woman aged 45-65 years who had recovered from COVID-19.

CDR3 sequence: CASSLRGGDNSNQPQHF. The CDR3 nucleotides read TGTGCCAGCTCCCTGCGGGGGGGGGACAATAGCAATCAGCCCCAGCATTTT. The chain carries TRBV18 and TRBJ1-5; weak D call: TRBD1 (6 bases). V was cut by 6 bases and J by 0 bases, with 18 bases left in between. The CDR3 spans 17 residues. Germline lookup yields CDR1 KGHSH and CDR2 LQKENI.